This T cell receptor (beta chain) appears in the sequencing data of a study of patients and donors after allogeneic stem cell transplantation. This clonotype was seen only a few times. CDR3 length: 15 residues. V gave up 0 bases and J gave up 7 bases; unmatched junction bases: 8. CDR1 and CDR2 (germline): ENHRY, SYGVKD. TCRdb processed the RT-PCR reads anew with MiXCR; each CDR3 protein has one entry. The sample holds 100,000 to 130,000 distinct CDR3 sequences, 35% seen once. The sequence was obtained from a human donor who was either an allogeneic HSCT recipient or a stem cell or donor lymphocyte infusion donor (not recorded which). It is not recorded whose cells these are; they may come from a transplant donor. The sample consisted of blood, either unsorted or a sorted T cell fraction (not recorded which). This chain uses TRBV10-3 with TRBJ1-2; 7 bases are a match to TRBD1. CDR3: CAISESRQGQGGYTF. The CDR3, as DNA: TGTGCCATCAGTGAGTCTAGACAGGGTCAAGGTGGCTACACCTTC.